Below, 9 T cell receptor beta chains from the same sample are listed, as sequenced in a study of shared clonotypes between healthy human individuals. The naive CD8 subset, CD45RO-negative cells positively selected for CCR7, excluded terminally differentiated effector memory CD45RA+ cells. Libraries were prepared by immunoSEQ multiplex PCR; TCRdb keeps only in-frame clonotypes and omits some of them. Counted here are more than 550,000 clones, around 90% occurring once; the ten biggest clones make up approximately 24%. The material sequenced was naive CD8+ T cells sorted from blood. These receptors all stem from a young man in good health.

The chain employs TRBV6-5 and TRBJ1-4, with D uncertain. The V gene's germline CDR1 is MNHEY and CDR2 SVGAGI. This CDR3 has 15 amino acids. The V end lost 1 base, the J end lost 7 bases, and 13 bases lay between the germline ends. CDR3 amino acids: CASSYLPPGVEKLFF. The CDR3 coding sequence is TGTGCCAGCAGTTACTTGCCCCCGGGAGTTGAAAAACTGTTTTTT.

The CDR3 is CASGTDRGYGYTF. The CDR3, as DNA: TGTGCCAGCGGAACGGACAGGGGCTATGGCTACACCTTC. The chain is built from TRBV27 and TRBJ1-2, with 9 bases lining up with TRBD1. From germline, CDR1 is MNHEY and CDR2 SMNVEV (reference sequence). The CDR3 has 13 amino acids. Trimming at V came to 8 bases and at J to 4 bases, leaving 5 bases not matched to a gene.

This clone appeared a single time. This chain connects TRBV4-2 to TRBJ2-1, with TRBD2 identical over 13 bases. In germline, CDR1 is LGHNA, CDR2 YNFKEQ. Germline trimming cut 5 bases from V and 5 bases from J; bases unmatched to any gene: 6. The CDR3 loop spans 16 amino acids. The CDR3 protein is CASSTGLAGANNEQFF. For the CDR3, the DNA is TGTGCCAGCAGCACCGGACTAGCGGGAGCGAACAATGAGCAGTTCTTC.

The chain employs TRBV19 and TRBJ2-7; D perhaps matches TRBD2 (6 bases). This CDR3 is 16 amino acids long. Germline V CDR1 and CDR2: LNHDA, SQIVND (reference sequence). The germline V and J ends were trimmed by 5 bases and 0 bases, with 17 bases remaining between them. The CDR3 DNA reads TGTGCCAGTAGTGCCCATTCCCAGCGGGCCTCCTACGAGCAGTACTTC. This gives the protein CASSAHSQRASYEQYF.

V gene TRBV27 combines with J gene TRBJ2-1; D possibly corresponds to TRBD2 (7 bases). Germline CDR1 MNHEY, CDR2 SMNVEV (reference sequence). The CDR3 covers 14 residues. Trimming took off 6 bases at V and 7 bases at J, with 16 bases between the two ends. This CDR3 reads CASREGGIVNEQFF. CDR3 bases: TGTGCCAGCAGAGAGGGGGGGATTGTTAATGAGCAGTTCTTC.

J is TRBJ2-7 and V is TRBV6-1, with D unresolved. This CDR3 region has 13 residues. Between the trimmed V and J ends, which lost 1 base and 0 bases, there was a span of 4 bases. Looked up from germline, CDR1 is MNHNS and CDR2 is SASEGT. The CDR3 nucleotides are TGTGCCAGCAGTGAAGGGAACTCCTACGAGCAGTACTTC. This sequence encodes CASSEGNSYEQYF.

The V gene is TRBV7-9, the J gene TRBJ2-7, with D perhaps TRBD1 or TRBD2 (5 bases each). The CDR3 is 14 amino acids. Germline lookup yields CDR1 SEHNR and CDR2 FQNEAQ (reference sequence). Trimming took 1 base from V and 1 from J, leaving 8 bases between them. This CDR3 is CASSLVEGSYEQYF. CDR3 bases: TGTGCCAGCAGCTTAGTCGAGGGGTCCTACGAGCAGTACTTC.

This chain uses TRBV28 with TRBJ2-1, with 10 bases that match TRBD2. V was clipped by 2 bases and J by 3 bases; unmatched bases: 7. The CDR3 consists of 17 residues. The germline CDR1 and CDR2 sequences are MDHEN and SYDVKM. CDR3 sequence (DNA): TGTGCCAGCAGTTTAGGTAGCGGGAGGTCTATCTACAATGAGCAGTTCTTC. Its protein is CASSLGSGRSIYNEQFF.

The chain recombines TRBV7-9 with TRBJ1-1, with D perhaps matching TRBD1 (5 bases). The CDR3 covers 14 residues. From germline, CDR1 is SEHNR and CDR2 FQNEAQ (reference sequence). V was cut by 4 bases and J by 6 bases, with 15 bases left in between. Written as DNA, the CDR3 is TGTGCCAGCAGCTCCCCCCAGAGGGGCGCTGAAGCTTTCTTT. It yields the protein CASSSPQRGAEAFF.